Presented here are 20 T cell receptor beta chains from one specimen sequenced in a study of identical twins. TCRdb re-called the 5' RACE reads with MiXCR, one entry per CDR3 protein. The table includes more than 600,000 distinct CDR3 sequences, 18% detected once. This same sample was also part of a study on T cells expressing NK-cell markers.

The sequencing sample was made of PBMCs. The receptors were sampled from a woman aged 18-35 years in good health.

This clonotype came up a few times. The rearrangement links TRBV12-5 to TRBJ2-3; 9 bases match TRBD2. This CDR3 has 15 amino acids. Losses at the gene ends were 5 bases for V and 8 bases for J; bases not matched to a gene: 11. Germline V gene sequence: CDR1 LGHNT, CDR2 FRNRAP. The CDR3 is CASGPGRAGGATQYF. In DNA, the CDR3 is TGTGCTAGTGGTCCGGGGAGAGCGGGAGGTGCTACGCAGTATTTT. Combining the CDR3 with reference TRBV12-5 and TRBJ2-3 gives the whole variable domain DARVTQTPRHKVTEMGQEVTMRCQPILGHNTVFWYRQTMMQGLELLAYFRNRAPLDDSGMPKDRFSAEMPDATLATLKIQPSEPRDSAVYFCASGPGRAGGATQYFGPGTRLTVL.

The J gene is TRBJ1-2, the V gene TRBV5-1; no reliable D call. The germline gives CDR1 SGHRS, CDR2 YFSETQ. The CDR3 has 14 amino acids. The V and J ends lost 1 base and 1 base respectively, with 8 bases between them. The CDR3 is CASSLTWGNYGYTF. The CDR3 nucleotides read TGCGCCAGCAGCTTGACTTGGGGTAACTATGGCTACACCTTC.

This clonotype occurred once. The chain is built from TRBV5-1 and TRBJ2-5; 7 positions agree with TRBD2. Germline-derived CDR1 and CDR2 are SGHRS and YFSETQ. The CDR3 loop spans 17 amino acids. Losses at the gene ends were 3 bases for V and 7 bases for J; bases not matched to a gene: 18. CDR3 nucleotides: TGCGCCAGCAGCTCGGGAGCGGGGCCAACTCGGTGGGGGACCCAGTACTTC. This sequence encodes CASSSGAGPTRWGTQYF. Full variable domain (rest looked up from reference TRBV5-1 and TRBJ2-5): KAGVTQTPRYLIKTRGQQVTLSCSPISGHRSVSWYQQTPGQGLQFLFEYFSETQRNKGNFPGRFSGRQFSNSRSEMNVSTLELGDSALYLCASSSGAGPTRWGTQYFGPGTRLLVL.

This clonotype appeared a few times. CDR3 in DNA: TGTGCCAGCAGTACCGGAATGCTTGCGACCCAGTACTTC. Amino acids: CASSTGMLATQYF. The V and J genes are TRBV6-1 and TRBJ2-5; D uncertain. Germline V gives CDR1 MNHNS, CDR2 SASEGT. Deletions cut 5 bases from V and 7 bases from J, with 14 bases between. The CDR3 is 13 amino acids.

This rearrangement joins TRBV12-3 or TRBV12-4 to TRBJ2-1; possible D gene TRBD1, 5 bases. CDR3 size: 17 residues. V was cut by 1 base and J by 7 bases, with 20 bases left in between. The CDR3 nucleotides read TGTGCCAGCAGTTTAGAAAGGACACCAGTTGGGCGAAATGAGCAGTTCTTC. Translated: CASSLERTPVGRNEQFF.

For this clonotype: Germline and junction disagree at one end, which may indicate a read error. The chain recombines TRBV20-1 with TRBJ2-3; D is perhaps TRBD2 (5 bases). The CDR3 runs to 13 residues. In germline, CDR1 is DFQATT, CDR2 SNEGSKA (reference sequence). Here the CDR3 DNA reads TGCAGTGCGAAGAGACGGGGAACAGATATGCAGTATTTT. It translates to CSAKRRGTDMQYF.

In its sample, this clonotype was seen many times. The V and J genes are TRBV7-2 and TRBJ2-1; TRBD1 might be the D (5 bases). The CDR3 extends over 14 amino acids. In germline, CDR1 is SGHTA, CDR2 FQGNSA. The V gene lost 4 bases and the J gene lost 0 bases, with 7 bases spanning the gap. As DNA, the CDR3 is TGTGCCAGCAGCTGGGGCTCCTCCTACAATGAGCAGTTCTTC. It encodes CASSWGSSYNEQFF.

The CDR3 sequence: CASSLEQASLQYF. CDR3 DNA sequence: TGCGCCAGCAGCTTGGAGCAGGCCTCCCTTCAGTACTTC. J is TRBJ2-4 and V is TRBV5-1; D gene ambiguous. Trimming shortened V by 0 bases and J by 11 bases, and 12 bases separated the two germline ends. Looked up from germline, CDR1 is SGHRS and CDR2 is YFSETQ. This CDR3 has 13 amino acids. Based on the CDR3 plus reference TRBV5-1 and TRBJ2-4, the full variable domain is KAGVTQTPRYLIKTRGQQVTLSCSPISGHRSVSWYQQTPGQGLQFLFEYFSETQRNKGNFPGRFSGRQFSNSRSEMNVSTLELGDSALYLCASSLEQASLQYFGAGTRLSVL.

This clonotype was counted between two and nine times. The chain links TRBV20-1 to TRBJ2-3; 11 bases match TRBD2. V shed 6 bases and J 2 bases; nucleotides not matched to a gene: 10. This CDR3 is built from 16 residues. Per germline, CDR1 DFQATT and CDR2 SNEGSKA (reference sequence). The CDR3 loop reads CSAPGTSGSNTDTQYF. The CDR3 bases are TGCAGTGCCCCGGGTACTAGCGGGAGCAACACAGATACGCAGTATTTT.

This clonotype was detected ten times or more. V usage is TRBV12-3 or TRBV12-4 and J usage is TRBJ1-2; D ambiguous. CDR3 length: 12 residues. V shed 1 base and J shed 8 bases, with 8 bases lying between them. The CDR3 DNA sequence: TGTGCCAGCAGTTTAGGTGGCTGGGGCTACACCTTC. This gives the protein CASSLGGWGYTF.

The gene calls are TRBV27 and TRBJ2-1; TRBD1 aligns across 7 bases. There are 17 residues in the CDR3. Per germline, CDR1 MNHEY and CDR2 SMNVEV (reference sequence). The trim removed 3 bases at V and 5 bases at J, leaving 13 bases unmatched. The DNA of the CDR3 is TGTGCCAGCAGTTTGCGGCCAACAGGGGCCCCTAACAATGAGCAGTTCTTC. Translation gives CASSLRPTGAPNNEQFF.

This clonotype appeared a few times. The chain has TRBV20-1 and TRBJ1-5, with D tentatively TRBD1 (6 bases). The V gene's germline CDR1 is DFQATT and CDR2 SNEGSKA (reference sequence). CDR3 length: 12 amino acids. V was shortened by 1 base and J by 6 bases, with 7 bases between the two germline ends. The CDR3 DNA sequence: TGCAGTGCTAGAGTAGGGGGTCAGCCCCAGCATTTT. It yields the protein CSARVGGQPQHF.

V usage is TRBV7-7 and J usage is TRBJ2-7, with 7 bases matching TRBD1. The germline V gene encodes CDR1 SSHAT and CDR2 FNYEAQ (reference sequence). This CDR3 is 13 amino acids long. The V gene end was trimmed by 5 bases and the J gene end by 7 bases; junction bases not matched to a gene: 8. DNA for the CDR3: TGTGCCAGCAGCCTTGAGACAGGGCGAGAGCAGTACTTC. Encoded protein: CASSLETGREQYF.

This clonotype was found a few times. The CDR3 reads CASSLVSAGNTEAFF. CDR3 in DNA: TGCGCCAGCAGCTTGGTTTCAGCAGGGAACACTGAAGCTTTCTTT. The gene calls are TRBV5-1 and TRBJ1-1, with D uncertain. Germline assignment: CDR1 SGHRS and CDR2 YFSETQ. V was clipped by 0 bases and J by 1 base, with 10 bases between them. The CDR3 sequence is 15 residues long.

The gene calls are TRBV7-6 and TRBJ2-3; TRBD2 matches 13 bases. Trimming cost V 1 base and J 6 bases; bases outside gene matches: 10. Per germline, CDR1 SGHVS and CDR2 FNYEAQ. The CDR3 consists of 18 residues. The CDR3 DNA is TGTGCCAGCAGCTTAGTCCGTCCGGGACTAGCGGGGTCGGATACGCAGTATTTT. Its translation is CASSLVRPGLAGSDTQYF.

The rearrangement uses TRBV30 and TRBJ1-6, with D tentatively TRBD1 (5 bases). Trimming left V 3 bases short and J 3 bases short, with 12 bases between. Germline assignment: CDR1 GTSNPN and CDR2 SVGIG (reference sequence). This CDR3 is built from 15 residues. CDR3 sequence: CAWSVPGYYNSPLHF. CDR3 DNA: TGTGCCTGGAGCGTTCCAGGGTACTATAATTCACCCCTCCACTTT.

The chain employs TRBV7-9 and TRBJ1-5, with TRBD1 matching over 12 bases. The V segment lost 5 bases and the J segment 6 bases; nucleotides outside the gene matches: 5. Germline loops: CDR1 SEHNR, CDR2 FQNEAQ (reference sequence). This CDR3 has 15 residues. CDR3 loop: CASSMGQGASQPQHF. The CDR3 region has the DNA TGTGCCAGCAGCATGGGACAGGGGGCGAGTCAGCCCCAGCATTTT. Supplemented by reference TRBV7-9 and TRBJ1-5, the full variable domain reads DTGVSQNPRHKITKRGQNVTFRCDPISEHNRLYWYRQTLGQGPEFLTYFQNEAQLEKSRLLSDRFSAERPKGSFSTLEIQRTEQGDSAMYLCASSMGQGASQPQHFGDGTRLSIL.

This clonotype was seen only a few times. The gene calls are TRBV5-4 and TRBJ2-1; TRBD2 matches at 7 bases. J gave up 1 base and V 4 bases, and 8 bases lay outside the gene matches. CDR1 and CDR2 from the germline V gene are SGHNT and YYREEE (reference sequence). This CDR3 has 16 residues. CDR3 sequence: CASSAWTSRSYNEQFF. As DNA, the CDR3 is TGTGCCAGCAGCGCGTGGACTAGTCGATCCTACAATGAGCAGTTCTTC.

This clonotype was counted a few times. This chain links TRBV6-5 with TRBJ2-6; D unresolved. This CDR3 spans 15 amino acids. Germline loops: CDR1 MNHEY, CDR2 SVGAGI. V was clipped by 1 base and J by 4 bases, with 8 bases between them. DNA of the CDR3: TGTGCCAGCAGTTACTTACCCTGGGGGGCCAACGTCCTGACTTTC. Translation gives CASSYLPWGANVLTF.

The chain uses TRBV5-6 and TRBJ2-7, with D tentatively TRBD1 (6 bases). Per the germline V gene, CDR1 is SGHDT and CDR2 is YYEEEE. V lost 2 bases to trimming and J lost 6 bases, with 15 bases between them. The length of the CDR3 is 14 residues. The CDR3 DNA reads TGTGCCAGCAGCTTTCCCTCCCAAGGGGGCGAGCAGTACTTC. It translates to CASSFPSQGGEQYF.